A single sample is the source of the 21 T cell receptor beta chains below, sequenced in a study of blood T cell repertoires in COVID-19. This table comes from immunoSEQ multiplex PCR, and its TCRdb copy is limited to in-frame clones, with some not included. The data show roughly 97,000 clones, 70% to 90% seen once. What was sequenced was peripheral blood. The receptors here all came from a human donor in a cohort sampled during active COVID-19.

The chain combines TRBV12-5 with TRBJ2-7; 10 nucleotides line up with TRBD2. With 3 bases clipped from V and 2 bases from J, the junction kept 4 bases outside the gene matches. The length of the CDR3 is 15 residues. Per the germline V gene, CDR1 is LGHNT and CDR2 is FRNRAP. Written as DNA, the CDR3 is TGTGCTAGTGGTTTAGCGGGGGGGGACCCCTACGAGCAGTACTTC. It encodes CASGLAGGDPYEQYF.

This rearrangement joins TRBV2 to TRBJ2-6; TRBD2 might be the D (6 bases). Germline CDR1 is SNHLY and CDR2 is FYNNEI. This CDR3 has 14 amino acids. Trimming removed 6 bases from V and 6 bases from J, with 12 bases in between. Written as DNA, the CDR3 is TGTGCCAGCAGGAAGGCGGGGACGGCCAACGTCCTGACTTTC. Its translation: CASRKAGTANVLTF.

This clone was seen once. The rearrangement uses TRBV2 and TRBJ2-7; TRBD2 might be the D (6 bases). The CDR3 is 13 residues long. The V end was cut by 10 bases, the J end by 7 bases, with 20 bases between. CDR1 and CDR2 (germline): SNHLY, FYNNEI. DNA of the CDR3: TGTGCCACCAAGGACGGGGGACCGGGGGAGCAGTACTTC. It codes for CATKDGGPGEQYF.

V gene TRBV10-3 combines with J gene TRBJ1-6, with a possible D match to TRBD1 (5 bases). The CDR3 length is 17 residues. The V gene's germline CDR1 is ENHRY and CDR2 SYGVKD. V gave up 0 bases and J gave up 6 bases, with 15 bases separating them. The CDR3 is CAISESKTPGVNSPLHF. CDR3 coding DNA: TGTGCCATCAGTGAGTCGAAGACCCCGGGGGTTAATTCACCCCTCCACTTT.

This chain uses TRBV28 with TRBJ1-3, with unresolved D. CDR1 MDHEN and CDR2 SYDVKM come from the germline V gene. The CDR3 spans 14 residues. V was trimmed by 5 bases and J by 4 bases, leaving 12 bases between them. In DNA, the CDR3 is TGTGCCAGCAGTCTCCCCCTCGTAGGAAACACCATATATTTT. The encoded protein is CASSLPLVGNTIYF.

Comment on this clone: Other DNA variants within this sample encode the same CDR3. This chain links TRBV29-1 with TRBJ2-2; D possibly corresponds to TRBD1 (5 bases). Trimming removed 6 bases from V and 1 base from J, with 6 bases in between. Germline values: CDR1 SQVTM, CDR2 ANQGSEA. There are 12 residues in the CDR3. The CDR3 is CSVGQNTGELFF. CDR3 nucleotide sequence: TGCAGCGTAGGACAGAACACCGGGGAGCTGTTTTTT.

This clone qualifies as medium-sized. The V gene is TRBV28, the J gene TRBJ2-7, with 11 bases matching TRBD2. CDR1 and CDR2 (germline): MDHEN, SYDVKM. The junction had 9 bases not matched to a gene; V was cut back by 5 bases and J by 6 bases. This CDR3 is built from 15 residues. CDR3 sequence: CASSDTSGGPLEQYF. CDR3 nucleotide sequence: TGTGCCAGCAGTGACACTAGCGGGGGCCCCCTCGAGCAGTACTTC.

The chain is built from TRBV7-8 and TRBJ1-2; 10 nucleotides match TRBD1. V was clipped by 5 bases and J by 8 bases; unmatched bases: 14. The CDR3 contains 16 residues. Germline CDR1 and CDR2: SGHVS and FQNEAQ. CDR3 protein: CASSDRDRGLSRGYTF. Here the CDR3 DNA reads TGTGCCAGCAGCGACCGGGACAGGGGATTATCGCGCGGCTACACCTTC.

This clone showed up just once. V and J are TRBV4-3 and TRBJ1-1, with TRBD1 as a possible D gene (5 bases). V was clipped by 0 bases and J by 1 base, with 9 bases between them. Germline V gene lookup returns CDR1 LGHNA and CDR2 YSLEER. The CDR3 totals 15 residues. CDR3 loop: CASSQEMTANTEAFF. CDR3 in DNA: TGCGCCAGCAGCCAAGAGATGACAGCGAACACTGAAGCTTTCTTT.

This chain uses TRBV6-2 or TRBV6-3 with TRBJ2-3; tentative D call: TRBD2 (7 bases). Germline V CDR1 and CDR2: MNHEY, SVGEGT. This CDR3 has 16 residues. V was shortened by 6 bases and J by 5 bases, with 21 bases between the two germline ends. CDR3 bases: TGTGCCAGCAGCCCCGGGGGGCGGGGAATTGGAGATACGCAGTATTTT. It yields the protein CASSPGGRGIGDTQYF.

There are a few counts of this clone. The chain joins TRBV7-9 to TRBJ1-2, with D hard to call. The V and J ends lost 5 bases and 3 bases respectively, with 13 bases between them. The CDR3 sequence is 14 residues long. Germline V gene sequence: CDR1 SEHNR, CDR2 FQNEAQ (reference sequence). CDR3 loop: CASSHKGADYGYTF. The DNA for the CDR3 is TGTGCCAGCAGCCATAAAGGAGCTGACTATGGCTACACCTTC.

The rearrangement uses TRBV10-2 and TRBJ2-2; the match to TRBD2 covers 9 bases. V shed 6 bases, J shed 2 bases, and the junction held 4 bases outside the gene matches. CDR1 WSHSY and CDR2 SAAADI come from the germline V gene. The CDR3 sequence is 15 residues long. The CDR3 DNA is TGCGCCAGCAGAGATAGCGGGAGAAACACCGGGGAGCTGTTTTTT. It yields the protein CASRDSGRNTGELFF.

CDR3 sequence (DNA): TGTGCCAGCAGCGAACAGGGTTATTCAACTAATGAAAAACTGTTTTTT. Residues: CASSEQGYSTNEKLFF. The chain joins TRBV6-1 to TRBJ1-4, with TRBD1 as a possible D gene (6 bases). Germline V gene data show CDR1 as MNHNS and CDR2 as SASEGT. This CDR3 comprises 16 residues. Deletions cut 6 bases from V and 0 bases from J, with 14 bases between.

This chain connects TRBV29-1 to TRBJ2-7, with 7 bases aligning to TRBD2. CDR3 length: 16 amino acids. Germline trimming cut 6 bases from V and 1 base from J; bases unmatched to any gene: 15. Germline CDR1 SQVTM, CDR2 ANQGSEA. The CDR3 spells CSVQGVGRGWSYEQYF. The DNA of the CDR3 is TGCAGCGTGCAAGGGGTTGGGCGGGGGTGGTCCTACGAGCAGTACTTC.

The rearrangement uses TRBV18 and TRBJ2-2; 8 bases map to TRBD2. The J segment lost 6 bases and the V segment lost 3 bases, leaving 9 bases of the junction unmatched. The CDR3 extends over 16 amino acids. Germline CDR1 is KGHSH and CDR2 is LQKENI. The CDR3 sequence is CASSPSAGVSAGELFF. Here the CDR3 DNA reads TGTGCCAGCTCACCTTCAGCGGGAGTATCTGCCGGGGAGCTGTTTTTT.

CDR3 region: CSASATRGRTGELFF. As DNA, the CDR3 is TGCAGTGCTAGTGCAACCCGCGGGAGGACCGGGGAGCTGTTTTTT. V is TRBV20-1 and J is TRBJ2-2, with TRBD2 identical over 8 bases. With 3 bases clipped from V and 5 bases from J, the junction kept 8 bases outside the gene matches. CDR1 DFQATT and CDR2 SNEGSKA come from the germline V gene (reference sequence). The CDR3 contains 15 residues.

CDR3 bases: TGTGCCAGCAGCAATAATCCCACAGATACGCAGTATTTT. Amino acids: CASSNNPTDTQYF. The chain has TRBV3-1 (or the pseudogene TRBV3-2) and TRBJ2-3; D ambiguous. The V and J ends lost 5 bases and 2 bases respectively, with 8 bases between them. Germline assignment: CDR1 LGHDT and CDR2 YNNKEL (reference sequence). This CDR3 is 13 amino acids long.

This clone occurred once. CDR3: CASSLGGGFQETQYF. Here the CDR3 DNA reads TGTGCCAGCAGCTTAGGCGGGGGGTTCCAAGAGACCCAGTACTTC. The genes are TRBV11-3 and TRBJ2-5, with 8 nucleotides matching TRBD2. This CDR3 comprises 15 residues. Germline-derived CDR1 and CDR2 are SGHNT and YENEEA. V lost 1 base to trimming and J lost 1 base; unmatched junction nucleotides: 2.

The V and J genes are TRBV28 and TRBJ1-1; D unresolved. This CDR3 is built from 16 residues. Germline V gives CDR1 MDHEN, CDR2 SYDVKM. Trimming cost V 1 base and J 0 bases, with 12 bases left between them. The CDR3 spells CASSLSEGRMNTEAFF. CDR3 bases: TGTGCCAGCAGTTTATCAGAGGGAAGGATGAACACTGAAGCTTTCTTT.

This clone was picked up one time. The chain employs TRBV3-1 (or the pseudogene TRBV3-2) and TRBJ2-2, with 10 bases that match TRBD2. The CDR3 spans 17 residues. The J segment lost 0 bases and the V segment lost 1 base, leaving 2 bases of the junction unmatched. Germline lookup yields CDR1 LGHDT and CDR2 YNNKEL (reference sequence). The DNA for the CDR3 is TGTGCCAGCAGCCAAGGGACTAGCGGAACGAACACCGGGGAGCTGTTTTTT. This translates into CASSQGTSGTNTGELFF.

This chain uses TRBV7-9 with TRBJ1-1, with D unclear. V was shortened by 2 bases and J by 3 bases, with 4 bases between the two germline ends. The CDR3 is 12 residues long. Germline CDR1 and CDR2: SEHNR and FQNEAQ (reference sequence). CDR3 residues: CASSLLDTEAFF. CDR3 sequence (DNA): TGTGCCAGCAGCTTACTTGACACTGAAGCTTTCTTT.